This T cell receptor beta chain was sequenced for a study of CD8 T cells in Susac syndrome. Germline V gene sequence: CDR1 LNHDA, CDR2 SQIVND (reference sequence). This CDR3 region has 9 residues. Trimming took 9 bases from V and 8 from J, leaving 7 bases between them. The RNA, 0.5 to 1 ug, was put through reverse transcription using random hexamers. The method of amplification for TCR beta CDR3 was immunoSEQ multiplex PCR, covering 54 Vbeta and 13 Jbeta. TCRdb redid the calling of the immunoSEQ multiplex PCR reads with MiXCR, one entry per CDR3 protein. This sample yields roughly 200,000 distinct CDR3 sequences, of which less than 95% are seen a single time; 0.085% to 0.12% belongs to the top ten. Sequencing targeted TCR beta in T cells from blood (CD8+ and CD4+). Bulk CD8+ and CD4+ cells came from magnetic negative isolation; CD8+ TEMRA by FACS. About this clonotype itself: The antigen is undetermined.

General study points: The study's TCR sequencing and HLA analysis covered a relatively small number of individuals, and the study acknowledged this.

The source of this sequence is a human donor in good health. Sequenced input: CD4+ T cells from PBMCs. J is TRBJ1-2 and V is TRBV19; D call uncertain. In DNA, the CDR3 is TGTGCCAGGGGGATGGGCTACACCTTC. The encoded protein is CARGMGYTF.